Sequencing of this T cell receptor (beta chain) was carried out in a study of T cell changes during pregnancy in multiple sclerosis. In this sample, this clone turned up once. This table comes from immunoSEQ multiplex PCR, and its TCRdb copy is limited to in-frame clones, with some not included. The repertoire holds 50,000 or so clones, with around 90% as singletons. The V end lost 1 base, the J end lost 2 bases, and 9 bases lay between the germline ends. CDR3 length equals 14 residues. CDR1 and CDR2 (germline): LNHNV, YYDKDF (reference sequence). This specimen was CD4+ T cells from peripheral blood mononuclear cells, taken in the second trimester of pregnancy. The J gene is TRBJ2-7, the V gene TRBV15; maybe TRBD2 (5 bases). This sequence originates from a female donor with multiple sclerosis, enrolled in a pregnancy study. CDR3 bases: TGTGCCACCAGCAGAGGGGGAGTCACCTACGAGCAGTACTTC. Protein: CATSRGGVTYEQYF.